This is a list of T cell receptor beta chains from one sample in a study of OX40 agonist ivuxolimab in advanced cancers. The method was immunoSEQ multiplex PCR; TCRdb's version includes in-frame clones alone and lacks a portion of them. The repertoire holds almost 90,000 clones, with 85% to 90% as singletons. This specimen consisted of CD4+ or CD8+ T cells sorted from blood, obtained in a trial of the OX40 agonist ivuxolimab. The receptor set was obtained from an adult with an advanced solid tumor such as melanoma, head and neck, liver or kidney cancer. CDR3s include the opening cysteine and the closing phenylalanine or tryptophan. The order of the fields is V gene, clone size, J gene, D gene, CDR3 DNA, CDR3 protein. The D gene is left open where the match is weak. Rows may omit the clone size; those that give it use once, few, many or a size class.

TRBV6-5	.	TRBJ2-7	.	TGTGCCAGCAGTTACTCCCCCCTGGGGCAGTACTTC	CASSYSPLGQYF
TRBV6-1	.	TRBJ2-7	.	TGTGCCAGCAGTGATTCTCCCTTCGAGCAGTACTTC	CASSDSPFEQYF
TRBV5-6	.	TRBJ2-2	.	TGTGCCAGCAGCCTACAGCTTCCCGGGGAGCTGTTTTTT	CASSLQLPGELFF
TRBV19	few	TRBJ1-6	.	TGTGCCAGTAGTCCAGAGGGCCCTCCCGGGTCACCCCTCCACTTT	CASSPEGPPGSPLHF
TRBV4-3	.	TRBJ2-1	.	TGCGCCAGCAGCCCGTACCGATCCAACAATGAGCAGTTCTTC	CASSPYRSNNEQFF
TRBV30	once	TRBJ2-1	TRBD2	TGTGCCTGGAGTAGATCGACTAGCGGTAAGACGGGGGAGCAGTTCTTC	CAWSRSTSGKTGEQFF
TRBV5-1	.	TRBJ2-3	TRBD1	TGCGCCAGCAGCCCGAACCCACAGGGGGCCCCAGATACGCAGTATTTT	CASSPNPQGAPDTQYF
TRBV19	.	TRBJ1-5	TRBD1	TGTGCCAGTAGTATCGACAGGGGCGGGGGTCAGCCCCAGCATTTT	CASSIDRGGGQPQHF
TRBV6-5	.	TRBJ2-7	.	TGTGCCAGCAGCAGGGGGGGCCGCTCCTACGAGCAGTACTTC	CASSRGGRSYEQYF
TRBV5-1	once	TRBJ2-5	.	TGCGCCAGCGGCAAAGGACAGACCAAAGAGACCCAGTACTTC	CASGKGQTKETQYF
TRBV9	.	TRBJ2-7	TRBD2	TGTGCCAGCAGCGGGACTAGTCGATACGAGCAGTACTTC	CASSGTSRYEQYF
TRBV5-8	once	TRBJ2-7	.	TGTGCCAGCAGCTTGAACAGGAGGAGGGGGCTCTACGAGCAGTACTTC	CASSLNRRRGLYEQYF
TRBV5-1	.	TRBJ2-7	TRBD1	TGCGCCAGCAGCGGGACAGGGTTCCCCTACGAGCAGTACTTC	CASSGTGFPYEQYF
TRBV29-1	.	TRBJ2-7	TRBD1	TGCAGCGTTGAAGATTGGGGGACAGGCATCTACGAGCAGTACTTC	CSVEDWGTGIYEQYF
TRBV7-3	.	TRBJ2-2	.	TGTGCCAGCAGCTTAGGAAGGAGATGGACCGGGGAGCTGTTTTTT	CASSLGRRWTGELFF
TRBV4-1	.	TRBJ2-7	TRBD1	TGCGCCAGCAGCCAAGCCGCCCCCGGGACAGGCCCCTACGAGCAGTACTTC	CASSQAAPGTGPYEQYF
TRBV6-6	.	TRBJ1-1	.	TGTGCCAGCAGAGCGATACAGGAAGCCCTTGAAGGAGCTTTCTTT	CASRAIQEALEGAFF
TRBV27	.	TRBJ2-7	TRBD1	TGTGCCAGCAGTGCCAACAGGGGAACCGACGAGCAGTACTTC	CASSANRGTDEQYF
TRBV6-5	.	TRBJ2-1	TRBD2	TGTGCCAGCAGTTCCCCCCTGCGGGGGGGCCTCGAGCAGTTCTTC	CASSSPLRGGLEQFF
TRBV4-1	.	TRBJ2-2	.	TGCGCCAGCAGCCGACAACTCGGAAACACCGGGGAGCTGTTTTTT	CASSRQLGNTGELFF
TRBV19	.	TRBJ1-6	TRBD1	TGTGCCAGTAGTCTCCGGGACAGGGCTTCACCCCTCCACTTT	CASSLRDRASPLHF
TRBV27	.	TRBJ1-2	TRBD1	TGTGCCAGCAGCCCGATGACAGGGCTCTACTATGGCTACACCTTC	CASSPMTGLYYGYTF
TRBV11-3	.	TRBJ2-5	TRBD2	TGTGCCAGCAGCTTAGCTACAGCGGGGCAGACCCAGTACTTC	CASSLATAGQTQYF
TRBV7-2	.	TRBJ1-5	TRBD1	TGTGCCAGCAGCTTGCTAACAGGGGGCGCGGGTCAGCCCCAGCATTTT	CASSLLTGGAGQPQHF
TRBV5-1	.	TRBJ2-7	TRBD2	TGCGCCAGCAGCTCGGGACTAGGAGCCTACGAGCAGTACTTC	CASSSGLGAYEQYF
TRBV5-6	.	TRBJ1-4	TRBD1	TGTGCCAGCAGCCCGGGACAGGGGCGTGAAAAACTGTTTTTT	CASSPGQGREKLFF
TRBV5-8	.	TRBJ2-2	.	TGTGCCAGCAGCAACCGGAACACCGGGGAGCTGTTTTTT	CASSNRNTGELFF
TRBV28	.	TRBJ2-6	.	TGTGCCAGCAGTGGAGGGTCTGGGGCCAACGTCCTGACTTTC	CASSGGSGANVLTF
TRBV4-1	.	TRBJ2-7	TRBD1	TGCGCCAGCAGCCACCGGGACAGGGGTTCCTACGAGCAGTACTTC	CASSHRDRGSYEQYF
TRBV28	.	TRBJ1-6	.	TGTGCCAGCAGTTTAGGGGGGCAGGGATGGGGCTTTGCTAATTCACCCCTCCACTTT	CASSLGGQGWGFANSPLHF
TRBV7-8	.	TRBJ1-1	TRBD1	TGTGCCAGCAGCCCACCACAGGGGTACACTGAAGCTTTCTTT	CASSPPQGYTEAFF
TRBV14	.	TRBJ2-5	TRBD1	TGTGCCAGCAGCCTCCGTCTGGCAGGGGGAGAGACCCAGTACTTC	CASSLRLAGGETQYF
TRBV9	.	TRBJ1-2	.	TGTGCCAGCAGCAGTGATCGCCCAAATGGCTACACCTTC	CASSSDRPNGYTF
TRBV6-1	.	TRBJ2-3	.	TGTGCCAGCACAAGGGCTTGGGGCACAGATACGCAGTATTTT	CASTRAWGTDTQYF
TRBV19	once	TRBJ2-5	TRBD1	TGTGCCAGTAGGAGCGACAGGGGACCACAAGAGACCCAGTACTTC	CASRSDRGPQETQYF
TRBV27	few	TRBJ1-1	.	TGTGCCAGCAGTTTACCTGGGAGCGTTATAGCTTTCTTT	CASSLPGSVIAFF
TRBV7-2	few	TRBJ1-2	.	TGTGCCAGCAGTCCTCAGGACTATGGCTACACCTTC	CASSPQDYGYTF
TRBV6-5	.	TRBJ1-5	TRBD1	TGTGCCAGCAGATCGGGACAGGGGAGCTTTCAGCCCCAGCATTTT	CASRSGQGSFQPQHF
TRBV30	.	TRBJ2-7	.	TGTGCCTTGGGTTTCGCAGGGGTTTCCTACGAGCAGTACTTC	CALGFAGVSYEQYF
TRBV6-5	.	TRBJ2-7	.	TGTGCCAGCAGCACCTTCGCACGTTACGAGCAGTACTTC	CASSTFARYEQYF
TRBV10-1	.	TRBJ2-7	.	TGCGCCAGCAGTGAGGACTTGGACGAGCAGTACTTC	CASSEDLDEQYF
TRBV7-8	.	TRBJ1-1	.	TGTGCCAGCAGCTTAAGACAGACGAACACTGAAGCTTTCTTT	CASSLRQTNTEAFF
TRBV29-1	.	TRBJ1-4	.	TGCAGCGTTGGGTCCCCCGGAGCAACTAATGAAAAACTGTTTTTT	CSVGSPGATNEKLFF
TRBV9	.	TRBJ1-5	.	TGTGCCAGCAGCGTAGGGCAGGGGAGCAATCAGCCCCAGCATTTT	CASSVGQGSNQPQHF
TRBV7-2	.	TRBJ2-5	.	TGTGCCAGCAGCTTACGGCCGGGGTGGGAGACCCAGTACTTC	CASSLRPGWETQYF
TRBV5-4	.	TRBJ2-6	TRBD1	TGTGCCAGCAGCTTCCCGGGACAGGGGTCTGGGGCCAACGTCCTGACTTTC	CASSFPGQGSGANVLTF
TRBV4-3	.	TRBJ2-6	TRBD1	TGCGCCAGCAGCCAAGATCCAGGGACAGGGCCCCCCGGGGCCAACGTCCTGACTTTC	CASSQDPGTGPPGANVLTF
TRBV19	.	TRBJ2-6	.	TGTGCCAGTAGGTCAGGGTCCCCGGGGGCCAACGTCCTGACTTTC	CASRSGSPGANVLTF
TRBV6-5	.	TRBJ2-2	TRBD1	TGTGCCAGCAGGGGGAGACAGGGGGCCGGGGAGCTGTTTTTT	CASRGRQGAGELFF
TRBV5-4	.	TRBJ2-5	TRBD1	TGTGCCAGCAGCCCTGGGACAGTTCAAGAGACCCAGTACTTC	CASSPGTVQETQYF
TRBV10-3	.	TRBJ2-1	TRBD2	TGTGCCATCACTGGCCGGGGAGGGGTAGGTAATGAGCAGTTCTTC	CAITGRGGVGNEQFF